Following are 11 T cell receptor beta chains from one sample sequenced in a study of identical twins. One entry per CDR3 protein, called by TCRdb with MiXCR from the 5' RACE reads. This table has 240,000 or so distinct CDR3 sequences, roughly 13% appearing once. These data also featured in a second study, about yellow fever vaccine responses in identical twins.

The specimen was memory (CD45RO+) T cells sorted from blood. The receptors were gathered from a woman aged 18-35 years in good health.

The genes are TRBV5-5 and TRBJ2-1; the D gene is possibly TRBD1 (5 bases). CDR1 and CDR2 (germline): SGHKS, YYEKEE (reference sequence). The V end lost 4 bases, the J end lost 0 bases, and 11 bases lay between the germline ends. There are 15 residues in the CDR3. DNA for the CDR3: TGTGCCAGCAGCCCGGACATGAGCTCCTACAATGAGCAGTTCTTC. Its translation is CASSPDMSSYNEQFF.

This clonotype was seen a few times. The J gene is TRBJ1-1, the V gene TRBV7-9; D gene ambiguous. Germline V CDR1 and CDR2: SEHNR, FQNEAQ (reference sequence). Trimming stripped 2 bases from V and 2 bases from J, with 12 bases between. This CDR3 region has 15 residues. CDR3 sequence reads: CASSLLRVTNTEAFF. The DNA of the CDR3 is TGTGCCAGCAGCTTACTCCGCGTGACCAACACTGAAGCTTTCTTT.

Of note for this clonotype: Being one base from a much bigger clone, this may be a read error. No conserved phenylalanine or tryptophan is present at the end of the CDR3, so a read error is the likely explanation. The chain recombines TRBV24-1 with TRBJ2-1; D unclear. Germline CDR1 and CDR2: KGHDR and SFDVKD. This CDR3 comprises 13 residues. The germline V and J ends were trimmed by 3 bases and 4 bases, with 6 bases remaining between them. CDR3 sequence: CATSDGNYNEQFL. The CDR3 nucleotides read TGTGCCACCAGTGATGGAAATTACAATGAGCAGTTCCTC.

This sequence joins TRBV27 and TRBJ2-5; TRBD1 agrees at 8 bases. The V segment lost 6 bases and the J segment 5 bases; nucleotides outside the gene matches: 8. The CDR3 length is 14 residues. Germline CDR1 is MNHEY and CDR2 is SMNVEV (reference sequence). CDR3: CASRGRGLWETQYF. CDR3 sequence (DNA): TGTGCCAGCAGGGGCAGGGGGCTCTGGGAGACCCAGTACTTC.

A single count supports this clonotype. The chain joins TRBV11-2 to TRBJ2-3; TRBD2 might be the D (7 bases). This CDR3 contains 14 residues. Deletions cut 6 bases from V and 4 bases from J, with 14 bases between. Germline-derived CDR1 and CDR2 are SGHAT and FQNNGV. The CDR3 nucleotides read TGTGCCAGCAGACCCGGGGGGCGGGCAGATACGCAGTATTTT. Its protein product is CASRPGGRADTQYF.

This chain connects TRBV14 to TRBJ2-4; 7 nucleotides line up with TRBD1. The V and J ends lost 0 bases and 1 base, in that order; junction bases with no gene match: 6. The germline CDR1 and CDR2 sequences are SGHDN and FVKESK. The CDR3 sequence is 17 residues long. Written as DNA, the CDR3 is TGTGCCAGCAGCCAAGATGAGGGGGCGGAGGCCAAAAACATTCAGTACTTC. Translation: CASSQDEGAEAKNIQYF.

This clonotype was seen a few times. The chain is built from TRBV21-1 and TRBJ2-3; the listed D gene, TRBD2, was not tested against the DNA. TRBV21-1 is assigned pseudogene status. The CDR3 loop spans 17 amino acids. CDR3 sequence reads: CASSKQGLAGATDTQYF. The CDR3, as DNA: TGTGCCAGCAGCAAACAAGGGCTAGCGGGAGCAACAGATACGCAGTATTTT.

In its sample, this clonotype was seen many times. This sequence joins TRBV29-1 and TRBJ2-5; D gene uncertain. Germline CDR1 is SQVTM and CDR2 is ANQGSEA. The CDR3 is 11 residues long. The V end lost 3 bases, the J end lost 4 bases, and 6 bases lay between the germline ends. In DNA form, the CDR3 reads TGCAGCGTTGACGACGTAGAGACCCAGTACTTC. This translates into CSVDDVETQYF.

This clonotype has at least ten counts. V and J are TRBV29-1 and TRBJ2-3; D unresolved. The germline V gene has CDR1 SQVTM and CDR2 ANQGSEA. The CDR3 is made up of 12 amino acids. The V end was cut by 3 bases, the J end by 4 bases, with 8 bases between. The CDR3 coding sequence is TGCAGCGTTGATTTCCCCTCAGATACGCAGTATTTT. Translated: CSVDFPSDTQYF.

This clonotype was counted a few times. The CDR3 DNA sequence: TGCGCCAGCAGCCAAGGATTCGGGACAGCTTATGGCTACACCTTC. Translation: CASSQGFGTAYGYTF. V is TRBV4-3 and J is TRBJ1-2; TRBD1 agrees at 7 bases. CDR1 is LGHNA and CDR2 is YSLEER in the germline V gene. With V trimmed by 1 base and J by 5 bases, 7 bases remained unmatched. This CDR3 region has 15 residues.

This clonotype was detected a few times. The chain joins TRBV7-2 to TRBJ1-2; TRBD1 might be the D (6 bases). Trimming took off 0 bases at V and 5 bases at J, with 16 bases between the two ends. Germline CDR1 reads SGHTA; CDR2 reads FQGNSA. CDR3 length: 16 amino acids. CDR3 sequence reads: CASSLARGGARYGYTF. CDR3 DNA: TGTGCCAGCAGCTTAGCGCGGGGGGGGGCTCGTTATGGCTACACCTTC.